This T cell receptor beta chain originates from a study of blood T cell repertoires in COVID-19. Turning to the study itself: The study drew acute and convalescent COVID-19 samples from the United States, Italy and Spain.

This clone showed up just a few times. The CDR3 totals 12 residues. From germline, CDR1 is LNHDA and CDR2 SQIVND (reference sequence). Trimming took off 7 bases at V and 5 bases at J, with 11 bases between the two ends. Data came from immunoSEQ multiplex PCR; TCRdb stores just in-frame clones and leaves some out. The sample consists of under 250,000 clones, 88% of them appearing once. This sequence joins TRBV19 and TRBJ1-2, with no clear D. The specimen was peripheral blood. The TCR originated in an older man with acute or convalescent COVID-19. The CDR3 nucleotides read TGTGCCAGTACTCTCGGGGAGTATGGCTACACCTTC. Amino acids: CASTLGEYGYTF.